This T cell receptor beta chain was captured in a study of cytomegalovirus exposure and HLA in healthy donors (dated by TCRdb to 2016 to 2017). About the study as a whole: An earlier analysis of 587 of the donors reported about 290 Gb of sequence data and approximately 110 million unique TCR beta sequences from about 200 million T cells. Roughly 300 gigabases of sequencing data and tens of millions of unique TCR sequences were included in an early release covering around 600 HLA-typed donors. The genetic ancestry cluster associated with self-reported Caucasian donors included around 76% of the roughly 400 genotyped donors. The aim of the study was to test whether cataloging public T cell receptors could identify signatures of past pathogen exposure. The study used immunosequencing to profile the T cell repertoires of hundreds of subjects and linked those repertoires to cytomegalovirus serostatus. A separate validation cohort of roughly 130 different subjects was used in addition to the approximately 670-subject first cohort. To predict cytomegalovirus infection status, the study brought together high-throughput TCR immunosequencing, statistical association of individual TCRs with disease status, and machine learning. A later analysis re-analyzed previously published TCR beta repertoires from approximately 700 donors and added high-resolution HLA genotyping to study TCR occurrence patterns. The later analysis used no new phenotypic data to find candidate immune exposures, relying instead on TCR beta sequences and their occurrence across donors. To decide whether each TCR beta V gene segment behaved as functional or pseudogenic, an earlier analysis of some 570 of the donors relied on high-throughput TCR beta sequencing. Donor age, sex, ethnicity and CMV serostatus were collected together with the repertoire data. A later genetic analysis took genome-wide SNP genotypes for about 55% of the 666 donors and used that subset as a discovery cohort. Every repertoire in the discovery cohort had been generated on one and the same sequencing platform. Both class I and class II loci were covered by HLA typing, at four-digit resolution. The number of donors typed differed by locus, with about 629-630 for A, B, C, DRB1 and DQB1, roughly 520 for DQA1, over 600 for DPA1, and approximately 470 for DPB1. About 5 DR-DQ haplotypes were handled as single units for association and clustering, since linkage in the cohort was strong. On average, around 240,000 unique TCR beta nucleotide sequences were sequenced per donor among a few hundred genotyped donors of the cohort, with 15% to 20% of those sequences being non-productive.

Paper-wide results and their limitations: Because HLA typing was missing for some donors at each locus, association tests included only the typed subset. The study listed over 150 TCR beta chains as associated with cytomegalovirus. Immune exposure information for the cohort was limited to CMV serostatus. Across donors, most TCR sequences were observed very rarely, whereas some public TCRs were present in many individuals. The classifier was reported to diagnose cytomegalovirus status with high specificity and sensitivity in both the original and validation cohorts. It was suggested by the authors that the approach could potentially be generalized to other disease states and immunological phenotypes. Correlated functional status among segregating V segments might reflect linkage disequilibrium, but an unknown experimental factor could not be ruled out. Presence/absence analyses assumed roughly uniform sequencing depth across donors, an assumption that may not hold. According to a later genetic analysis, donors in an Asian-associated ancestry cluster had fewer N-insertions in productive TCRs than the approximately 710-donor mean. Specific HLA alleles were associated with more than 15,000 TCR beta sequences at a false discovery rate of 0.05 in a later analysis. An earlier analysis of some 560 of the donors showed that most TCR beta V segments appeared in productive rearrangements either about 87% or about 30% of the time, which broadly matched IMGT annotations. Three of the identified cytomegalovirus-associated TCR beta chains were confirmed in vitro to be specific for cytomegalovirus antigens. In a later analysis, TCR association rates were found to vary across HLA loci, with the most associated TCRs seen for DRB1 alleles and the fewest for HLA-C alleles. The sequencing pipeline was judged likely to have produced a cluster of highly shared sequence variants as a technical artifact. A later analysis reported that several top co-occurrence clusters appeared linked to parvovirus B19, influenza, CMV and Epstein-Barr virus. Compared with equally common non-associated chains, HLA-associated TCR beta chains in a later analysis were more clonally expanded and had lower generation probabilities. When HLA alleles, especially DR and DQ, strongly co-occurred, attributing TCR associations to individual alleles was difficult. Only TCR beta chains were sequenced in this cohort, and the absence of alpha or paired-chain data limited detectable features. Fewer than 20 rarely observed V segments, including chromosome 9 orphons, were excluded from the earlier analysis of several hundred of the donors because counts were too low. A later analysis found that most CMV-associated TCR beta chains appeared HLA-restricted, with HLA associations seemingly driven largely by CMV exposure. A further reported finding was that TCR beta sequences accurately predicted the HLA-A and HLA-B alleles for most subjects in the first cohort. The 87-base-pair reads could not distinguish some IMGT-functional V segments, including TRBV6-2 and TRBV6-3, so those segments were excluded. A later genetic analysis associated a missense DCLRE1C variant with V-gene and J-gene trimming of TCR beta chains, and an independent cohort replicated the association.

Spanning cysteine to phenylalanine, the CDR3 consists of 16 amino acids. Only CDR3 DNA is held: 48 bases, read in frame from base 1. Deletion took 4 bases off V and 9 bases off J, with a span of 20 bases between the germline ends. CDR1 and CDR2, looked up from the germline V gene, are SGHRS and YFSETQ. Notes on this clone: Its specific antigen is unknown. Nothing much larger sits one base from this clone, and base qualities are not available.

The cohort comprised some 730 healthy bone marrow donors. At the time of sampling, all cohort members were nominally healthy, though unrecorded immune exposures were likely present. The donor tested CMV seropositive, placing the donor among the 290 or so seropositive members of the cohort. A peripheral blood sample was collected from each donor, and TCR beta sequencing was performed on peripheral blood mononuclear cells. The Qiagen DNeasy Blood Extraction Kit was used to extract genomic DNA from the blood cell samples. Libraries were built with the immunoSEQ multiplex PCR assay. For the multiplex PCR, a mixture combining 60 forward primers for TCR Vbeta segments and 13 reverse primers for TCR Jbeta segments was used. Amplification of the CDR3 region of rearranged TCR beta genes was performed with a multiplex PCR assay on genomic DNA. The amplified TCR beta libraries were sequenced on the Illumina HiSeq System as 87-base-pair reads. The original pipeline was this. In a later analysis, tens of millions of unique TCR beta chains were counted across the approximately 640 repertoires, and about 9.9 million of these chains were shared by at least two donors. Raw reads were error-corrected and collapsed into unique sequences by a nearest-neighbor algorithm in which closely related sequences were merged to remove PCR and sequencing errors. V, D and J gene segments were assigned by aligning CDR3 sequences to IMGT reference sequences. Each retained sequence needed at least a six-nucleotide match to both a V gene segment and a J gene segment. A rearrangement counted as productive if the CDR3 had no stop codons and remained in frame with V and J, and every other rearrangement counted as non-productive. CDR3 was defined according to IMGT convention as the region running from the second conserved V-encoded cysteine to the conserved J-encoded phenylalanine. The earlier analysis of 500 to 750 of the donors excluded any sequence lacking an unambiguous match to a single V gene segment. In an earlier analysis of approximately 550 of the donors, V segments were called functional above 56.7% productive rearrangements and were called segregating when the between-donor standard deviation exceeded 5%. A statistical classification framework was developed to diagnose cytomegalovirus status using the catalog of TCR beta chain sequences. In a later analysis, TCR nucleotide sequences were compared against IMGT/GENE-DB human TR gene sequences so that V and J genes could be assigned. Using the TCRdist pipeline, a later analysis assigned CDR3 sequences along with most-parsimonious VDJ recombination scenarios. In a later analysis, every TCR beta chain was defined by the combination of its CDR3 amino acid sequence and its V-gene family, and reads without a unique V-gene family were dropped. In a later analysis, some 600 highly shared, low-generation-probability nucleotide sequences were removed to address suspected cross-contamination and a sequencing artifact. For each public chain, a later analysis derived a clonal expansion index from normalized ranks of inferred template counts within each repertoire. A later analysis computed generation probabilities with a VDJ recombination model fitted to out-of-frame rearrangements, and checked the results against IGoR. In a later analysis, TCR-TCR, TCR-HLA and TCR-CMV co-occurrence was scored with hypergeometric tests, and a repertoire-size bias correction was applied to TCR pairs. False discovery rates were estimated in a later analysis by permuting HLA or CMV assignments 20 times. In a later analysis, co-occurring TCRs were grouped using DBSCAN, and TCRdist sequence similarity was added for clustering within HLA-allele-positive subsets. Co-occurrence clustering excluded repertoires with fewer than 30,000 or more than 120,000 public chains, plus five with anomalous nucleotide sharing. TCRdb provides this immuneACCESS table in a form limited to in-frame rearrangements. Some clones are lacking; in checked studies, under half of them reflect an unresolved V gene, and why the rest are absent is not known. That table is the source of V, J and clone size, and D and trimming were worked out from the DNA. The sample table contains 150,000 to 160,000 clones; only one count was recorded for roughly 82% of them. The top ten hold about 6.4% of the sample.

The chain uses TRBV5-1 and TRBJ1-6, and TRBD1 may be the D gene, going by 5 matching bases. Sequencing input: PBMCs. The sequence was collected from a woman aged 45-60 years in good health and CMV-seropositive. The CDR3 loop reads CASSAGPPREGSPLHF. In nucleotide form, the sequence is TGCGCCAGCAGCGCCGGGCCCCCCAGGGAGGGTTCACCCCTCCACTTT.